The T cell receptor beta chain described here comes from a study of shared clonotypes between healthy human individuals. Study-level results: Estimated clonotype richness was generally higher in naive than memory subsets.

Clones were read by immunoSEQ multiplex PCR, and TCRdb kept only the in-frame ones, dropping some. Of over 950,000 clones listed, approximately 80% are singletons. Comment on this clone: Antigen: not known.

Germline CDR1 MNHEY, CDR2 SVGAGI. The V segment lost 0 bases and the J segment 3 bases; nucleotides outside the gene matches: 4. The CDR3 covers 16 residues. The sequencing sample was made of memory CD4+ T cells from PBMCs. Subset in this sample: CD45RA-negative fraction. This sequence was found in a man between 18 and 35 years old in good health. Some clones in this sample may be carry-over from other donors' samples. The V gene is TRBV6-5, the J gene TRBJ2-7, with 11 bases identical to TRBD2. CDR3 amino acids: CASSYSILAGDYEQYF. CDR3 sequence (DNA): TGTGCCAGCAGTTACTCAATACTAGCGGGAGACTACGAGCAGTACTTC.